This TCR beta chain was sequenced in a study of control samples from healthy donors and cancer patients. In germline, CDR1 is SGHNT, CDR2 YYREEE (reference sequence). With V trimmed by 0 bases and J by 12 bases, 12 bases remained unmatched. The CDR3 is made up of 14 amino acids. This clone has a handful of counts. TCRdb's copy holds only in-frame clones and misses some; the assay was immunoSEQ multiplex PCR. The top ten hold 16% of the sample, which has under 7,500 clones, roughly three quarters seen once. This chain connects TRBV5-4 to TRBJ2-7; 7 nucleotides agree with TRBD2. Sequencing was carried out using formalin-fixed, paraffin-embedded tissue. This TCR came from a male donor with melanoma. CDR3 sequence: CASSLAGRGNYGYF. DNA of the CDR3: TGTGCCAGCAGCTTGGCCGGGCGGGGGAACTACGGGTACTTC.